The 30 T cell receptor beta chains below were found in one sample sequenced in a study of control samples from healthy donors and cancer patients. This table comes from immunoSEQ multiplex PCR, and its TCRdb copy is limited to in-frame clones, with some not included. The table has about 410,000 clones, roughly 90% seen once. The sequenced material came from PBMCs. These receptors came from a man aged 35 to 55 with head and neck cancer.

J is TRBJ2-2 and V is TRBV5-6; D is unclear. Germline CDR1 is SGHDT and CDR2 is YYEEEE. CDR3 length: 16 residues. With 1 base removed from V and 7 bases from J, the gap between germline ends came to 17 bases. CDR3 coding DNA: TGTGCCAGCAGCTTGTTTGAAGGAAACCGGAACGGGGAGCTGTTTTTT. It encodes CASSLFEGNRNGELFF. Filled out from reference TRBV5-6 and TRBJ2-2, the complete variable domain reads DAGVTQSPTHLIKTRGQQVTLRCSPKSGHDTVSWYQQALGQGPQFIFQYYEEEERQRGNFPDRFSGHQFPNYSSELNVNALLLGDSALYLCASSLFEGNRNGELFFGEGSRLTVL.

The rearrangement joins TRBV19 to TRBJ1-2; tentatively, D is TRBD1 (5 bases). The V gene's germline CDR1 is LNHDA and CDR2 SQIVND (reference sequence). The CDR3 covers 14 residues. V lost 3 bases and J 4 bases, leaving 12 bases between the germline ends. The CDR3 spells CASSIQGTGYGYTF. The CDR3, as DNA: TGTGCCAGTAGTATTCAGGGAACCGGCTATGGCTACACCTTC.

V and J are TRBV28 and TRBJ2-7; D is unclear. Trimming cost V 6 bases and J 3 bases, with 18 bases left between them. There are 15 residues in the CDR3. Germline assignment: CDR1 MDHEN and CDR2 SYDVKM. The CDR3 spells CASRLGPQAFYEQYF. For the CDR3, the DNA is TGTGCCAGCAGACTGGGCCCCCAAGCCTTCTACGAGCAGTACTTC.

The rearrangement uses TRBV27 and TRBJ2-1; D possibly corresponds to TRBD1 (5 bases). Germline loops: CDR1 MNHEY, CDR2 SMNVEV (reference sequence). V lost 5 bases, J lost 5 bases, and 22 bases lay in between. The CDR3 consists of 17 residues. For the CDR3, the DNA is TGTGCCAGCAGTGAGAGTTCAGGGCTTTATACCAACAATGAGCAGTTCTTC. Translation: CASSESSGLYTNNEQFF.

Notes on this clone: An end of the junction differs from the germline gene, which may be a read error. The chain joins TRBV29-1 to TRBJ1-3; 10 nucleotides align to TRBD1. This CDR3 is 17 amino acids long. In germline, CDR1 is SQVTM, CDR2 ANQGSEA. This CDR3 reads CSVEGQGGINGGNTIYF. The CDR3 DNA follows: TGCAGCGTGGAAGGACAGGGGGGTATTAACGGTGGAAACACCATATATTTT.

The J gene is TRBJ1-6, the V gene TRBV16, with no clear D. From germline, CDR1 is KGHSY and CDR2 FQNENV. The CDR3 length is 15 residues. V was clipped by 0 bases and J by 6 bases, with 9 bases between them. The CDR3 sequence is CASSQSGTANSPLHF. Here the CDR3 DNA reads TGTGCCAGCAGCCAATCAGGAACGGCTAATTCACCCCTCCACTTT.

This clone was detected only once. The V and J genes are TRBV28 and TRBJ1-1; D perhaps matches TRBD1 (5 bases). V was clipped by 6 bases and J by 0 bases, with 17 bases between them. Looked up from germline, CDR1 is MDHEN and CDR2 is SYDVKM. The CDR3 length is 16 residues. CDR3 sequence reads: CASSPPAGALNTEAFF. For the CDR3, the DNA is TGTGCCAGCAGCCCTCCCGCCGGGGCCTTGAACACTGAAGCTTTCTTT.

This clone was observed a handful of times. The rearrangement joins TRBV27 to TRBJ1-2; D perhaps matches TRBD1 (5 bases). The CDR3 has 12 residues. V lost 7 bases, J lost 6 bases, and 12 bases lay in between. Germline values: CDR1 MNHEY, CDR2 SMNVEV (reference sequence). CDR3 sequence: CASKSGTDGYTF. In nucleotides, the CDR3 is TGTGCCAGCAAGTCTGGGACGGATGGCTACACCTTC.

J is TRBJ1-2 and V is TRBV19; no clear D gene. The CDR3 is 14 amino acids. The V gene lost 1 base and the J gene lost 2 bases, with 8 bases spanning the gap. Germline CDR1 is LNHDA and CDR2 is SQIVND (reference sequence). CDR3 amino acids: CASSIAAGNYGYTF. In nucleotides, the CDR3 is TGTGCCAGTAGTATAGCGGCAGGCAACTATGGCTACACCTTC. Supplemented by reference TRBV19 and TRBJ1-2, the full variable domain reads DGGITQSPKYLFRKEGQNVTLSCEQNLNHDAMYWYRQDPGQGLRLIYYSQIVNDFQKGDIAEGYSVSREKKESFPLTVTSAQKNPTAFYLCASSIAAGNYGYTFGSGTRLTVV.

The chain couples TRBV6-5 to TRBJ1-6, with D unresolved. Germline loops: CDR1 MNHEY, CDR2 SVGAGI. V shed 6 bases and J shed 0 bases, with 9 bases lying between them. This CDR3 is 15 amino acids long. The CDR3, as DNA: TGTGCCAGCAGGAACCCCAGCTCCTATAATTCACCCCTCCACTTT. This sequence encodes CASRNPSSYNSPLHF.

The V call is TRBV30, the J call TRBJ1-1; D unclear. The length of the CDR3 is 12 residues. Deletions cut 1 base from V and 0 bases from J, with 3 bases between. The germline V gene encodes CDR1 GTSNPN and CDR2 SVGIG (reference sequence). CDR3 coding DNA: TGTGCCTGGAGTGCCTTGAACACTGAAGCTTTCTTT. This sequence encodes CAWSALNTEAFF.

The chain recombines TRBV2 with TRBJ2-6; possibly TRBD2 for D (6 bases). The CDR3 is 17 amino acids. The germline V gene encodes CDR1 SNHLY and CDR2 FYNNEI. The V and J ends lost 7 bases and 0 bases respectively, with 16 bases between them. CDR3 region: CASTIISGDSGANVLTF. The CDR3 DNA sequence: TGTGCCAGCACTATCATTTCGGGGGACTCTGGGGCCAACGTCCTGACTTTC.

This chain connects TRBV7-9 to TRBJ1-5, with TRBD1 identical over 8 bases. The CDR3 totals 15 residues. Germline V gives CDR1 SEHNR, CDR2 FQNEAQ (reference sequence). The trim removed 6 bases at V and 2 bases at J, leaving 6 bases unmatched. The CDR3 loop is CASSPQGAGNQPQHF. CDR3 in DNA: TGTGCCAGCAGTCCGCAGGGGGCCGGCAATCAGCCCCAGCATTTT. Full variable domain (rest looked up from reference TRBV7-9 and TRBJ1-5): DTGVSQNPRHKITKRGQNVTFRCDPISEHNRLYWYRQTLGQGPEFLTYFQNEAQLEKSRLLSDRFSAERPKGSFSTLEIQRTEQGDSAMYLCASSPQGAGNQPQHFGDGTRLSIL.

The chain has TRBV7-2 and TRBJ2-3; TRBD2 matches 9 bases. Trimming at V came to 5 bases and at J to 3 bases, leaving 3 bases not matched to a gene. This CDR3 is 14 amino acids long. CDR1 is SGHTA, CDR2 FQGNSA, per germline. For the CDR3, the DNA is TGTGCCAGCAGCCTCACTAGCGGGACAGATACGCAGTATTTT. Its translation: CASSLTSGTDTQYF.

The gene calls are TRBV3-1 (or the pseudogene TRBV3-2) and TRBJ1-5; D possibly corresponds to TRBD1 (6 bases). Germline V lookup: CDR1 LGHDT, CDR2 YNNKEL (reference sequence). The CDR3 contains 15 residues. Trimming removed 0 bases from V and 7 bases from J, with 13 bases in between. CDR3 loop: CASSQDGGGRQPQHF. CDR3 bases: TGTGCCAGCAGCCAAGATGGGGGGGGCAGGCAGCCCCAGCATTTT.

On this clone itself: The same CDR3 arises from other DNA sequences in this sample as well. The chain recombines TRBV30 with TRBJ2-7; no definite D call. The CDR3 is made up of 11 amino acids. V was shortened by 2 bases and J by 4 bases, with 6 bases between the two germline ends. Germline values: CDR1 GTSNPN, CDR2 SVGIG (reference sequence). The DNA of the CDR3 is TGTGCCTGGAGTCCTTCGTACGAGCAGTACTTC. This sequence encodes CAWSPSYEQYF.

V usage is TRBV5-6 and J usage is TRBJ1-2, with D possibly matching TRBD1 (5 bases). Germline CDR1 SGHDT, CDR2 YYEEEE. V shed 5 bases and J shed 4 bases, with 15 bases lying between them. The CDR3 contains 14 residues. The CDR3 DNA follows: TGTGCCAGCAGGACCTACAGGTACCTCTATGGCTACACCTTC. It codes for CASRTYRYLYGYTF. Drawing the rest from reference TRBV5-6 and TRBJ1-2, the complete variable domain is DAGVTQSPTHLIKTRGQQVTLRCSPKSGHDTVSWYQQALGQGPQFIFQYYEEEERQRGNFPDRFSGHQFPNYSSELNVNALLLGDSALYLCASRTYRYLYGYTFGSGTRLTVV.

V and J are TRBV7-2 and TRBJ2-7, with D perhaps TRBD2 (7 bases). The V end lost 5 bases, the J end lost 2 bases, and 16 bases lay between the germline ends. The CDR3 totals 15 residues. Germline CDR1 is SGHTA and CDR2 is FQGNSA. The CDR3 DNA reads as TGTGCCAGCAGCCCTCTCGGGGGGCTCCCCTACGAGCAGTACTTC. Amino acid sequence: CASSPLGGLPYEQYF.

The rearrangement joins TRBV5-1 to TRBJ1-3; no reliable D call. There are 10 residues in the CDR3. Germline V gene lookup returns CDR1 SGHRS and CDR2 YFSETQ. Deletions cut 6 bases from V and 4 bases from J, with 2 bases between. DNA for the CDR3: TGCGCCAGCACCGGAAACACCATATATTTT. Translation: CASTGNTIYF.

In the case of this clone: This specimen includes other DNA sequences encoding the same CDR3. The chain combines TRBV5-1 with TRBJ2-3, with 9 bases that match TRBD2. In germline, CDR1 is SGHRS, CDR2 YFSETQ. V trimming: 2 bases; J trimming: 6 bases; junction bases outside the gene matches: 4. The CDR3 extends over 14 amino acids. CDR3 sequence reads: CASSLGLARDTQYF. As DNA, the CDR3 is TGCGCCAGCAGCTTAGGACTAGCGAGGGATACGCAGTATTTT.

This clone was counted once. The CDR3 DNA is TGTGCCAGCAGCCAAGTTCTGGGGGCGGGCGAAAAACTGTTTTTT. Translating it yields CASSQVLGAGEKLFF. The chain recombines TRBV3-1 (or the pseudogene TRBV3-2) with TRBJ1-4, with TRBD1 as a possible D gene (6 bases). This CDR3 spans 15 amino acids. CDR1 is LGHDT, CDR2 YNNKEL, per germline (reference sequence). V was cut by 1 base and J by 8 bases, with 14 bases left in between.

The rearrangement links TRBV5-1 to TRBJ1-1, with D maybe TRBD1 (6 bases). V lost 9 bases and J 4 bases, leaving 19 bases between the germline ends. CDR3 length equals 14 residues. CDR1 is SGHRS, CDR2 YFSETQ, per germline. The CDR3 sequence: CATQAGGVGTEAFF. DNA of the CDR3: TGCGCCACCCAGGCGGGGGGCGTGGGCACTGAAGCTTTCTTT.

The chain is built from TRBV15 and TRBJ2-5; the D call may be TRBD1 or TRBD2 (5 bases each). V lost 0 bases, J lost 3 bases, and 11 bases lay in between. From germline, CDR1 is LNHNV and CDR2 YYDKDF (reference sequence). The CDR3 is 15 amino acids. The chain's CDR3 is CATSRDFGTEETQYF. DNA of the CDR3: TGTGCCACCAGCAGAGATTTCGGGACGGAAGAGACCCAGTACTTC.

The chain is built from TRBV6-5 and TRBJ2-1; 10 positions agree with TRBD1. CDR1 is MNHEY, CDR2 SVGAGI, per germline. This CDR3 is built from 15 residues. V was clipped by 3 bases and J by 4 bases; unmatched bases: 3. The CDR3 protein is CASSYLDRGYNEQFF. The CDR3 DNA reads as TGTGCCAGCAGTTATCTGGACAGGGGGTACAATGAGCAGTTCTTC.

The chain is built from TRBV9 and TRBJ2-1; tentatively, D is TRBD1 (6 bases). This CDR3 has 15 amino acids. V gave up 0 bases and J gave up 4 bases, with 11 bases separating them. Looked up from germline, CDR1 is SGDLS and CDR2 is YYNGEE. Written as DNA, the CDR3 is TGTGCCAGCAGCGTAGGGGGGCACCCTTACAATGAGCAGTTCTTC. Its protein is CASSVGGHPYNEQFF.

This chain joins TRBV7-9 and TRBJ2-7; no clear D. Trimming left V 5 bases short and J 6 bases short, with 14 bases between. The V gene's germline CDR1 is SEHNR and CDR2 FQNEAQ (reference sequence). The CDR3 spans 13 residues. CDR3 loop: CASSHQDRREQYF. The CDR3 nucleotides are TGTGCCAGCAGCCATCAGGATAGACGCGAGCAGTACTTC. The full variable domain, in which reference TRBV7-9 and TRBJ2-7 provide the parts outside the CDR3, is DTGVSQNPRHKITKRGQNVTFRCDPISEHNRLYWYRQTLGQGPEFLTYFQNEAQLEKSRLLSDRFSAERPKGSFSTLEIQRTEQGDSAMYLCASSHQDRREQYFGPGTRLTVT.

CDR3 protein: CATSRDSKTNEKLFF. The CDR3 DNA follows: TGTGCCACCAGCAGGGACAGCAAAACTAATGAAAAACTGTTTTTT. The chain joins TRBV15 to TRBJ1-4, with D maybe TRBD1 (6 bases). Trimming took 3 bases from V and 1 from J, leaving 9 bases between them. This CDR3 is built from 15 residues. Germline V gene sequence: CDR1 LNHNV, CDR2 YYDKDF (reference sequence).

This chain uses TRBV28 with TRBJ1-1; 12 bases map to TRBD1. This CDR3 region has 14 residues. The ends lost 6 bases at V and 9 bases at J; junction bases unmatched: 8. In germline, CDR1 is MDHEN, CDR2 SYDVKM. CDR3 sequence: CASSPPGQGAKAFF. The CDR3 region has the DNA TGTGCCAGCAGCCCCCCGGGACAGGGGGCTAAAGCTTTCTTT.

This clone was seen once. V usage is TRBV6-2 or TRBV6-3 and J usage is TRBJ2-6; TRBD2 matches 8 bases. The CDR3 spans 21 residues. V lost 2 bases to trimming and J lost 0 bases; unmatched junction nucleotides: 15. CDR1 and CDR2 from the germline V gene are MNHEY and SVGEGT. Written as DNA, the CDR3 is TGTGCCAGCAGTTACGAAGCAATACCGGGACTAGTCTTCTCTGGGGCCAACGTCCTGACTTTC. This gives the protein CASSYEAIPGLVFSGANVLTF.

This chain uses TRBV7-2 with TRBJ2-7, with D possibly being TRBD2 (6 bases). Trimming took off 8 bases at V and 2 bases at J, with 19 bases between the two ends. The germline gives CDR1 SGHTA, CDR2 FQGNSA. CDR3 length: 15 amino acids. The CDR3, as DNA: TGTGCCAGCGGGACCGGGGGAGACGTCACCTACGAGCAGTACTTC. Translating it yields CASGTGGDVTYEQYF.